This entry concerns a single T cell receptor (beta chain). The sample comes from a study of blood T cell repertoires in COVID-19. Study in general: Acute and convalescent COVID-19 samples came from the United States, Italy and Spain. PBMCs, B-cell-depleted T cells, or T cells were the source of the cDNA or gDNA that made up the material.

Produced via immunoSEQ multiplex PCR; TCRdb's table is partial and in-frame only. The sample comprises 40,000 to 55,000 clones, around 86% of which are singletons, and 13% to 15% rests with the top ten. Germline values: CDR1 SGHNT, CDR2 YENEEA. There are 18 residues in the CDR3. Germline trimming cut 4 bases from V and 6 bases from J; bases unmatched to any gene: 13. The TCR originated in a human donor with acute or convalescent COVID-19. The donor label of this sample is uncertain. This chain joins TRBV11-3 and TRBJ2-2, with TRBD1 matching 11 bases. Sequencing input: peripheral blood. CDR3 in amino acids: CASSSQKWTGGAAGELFF. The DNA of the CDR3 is TGTGCCAGCAGCTCACAAAAATGGACAGGGGGCGCCGCCGGGGAGCTGTTTTTT.